Below, 26 T cell receptor beta chains from the same sample are listed, as sequenced in a study of OX40 agonist ivuxolimab in advanced cancers. Using immunoSEQ multiplex PCR, the repertoire was profiled, and TCRdb retains in-frame clones only, with some absent. The repertoire holds about 66,000 clones, with more than 85% as singletons. Sequencing was performed on CD4+ or CD8+ T cells sorted from blood, taken in a trial of the OX40 agonist ivuxolimab. These receptors were taken from an adult with an advanced solid tumor such as melanoma, head and neck, liver or kidney cancer.

V gene TRBV4-2 combines with J gene TRBJ2-5, with D hard to call. V was cut by 1 base and J by 4 bases, with 10 bases left in between. Germline V gives CDR1 LGHNA, CDR2 YNFKEQ. The CDR3 covers 14 residues. CDR3 in DNA: TGTGCCAGCAGCCAAGGGGGAAGAATAGAGACCCAGTACTTC. Translation: CASSQGGRIETQYF.

In its sample, this clone was seen a few times. V gene TRBV6-5 combines with J gene TRBJ1-6; tentatively, D is TRBD1 (5 bases). This CDR3 is built from 13 residues. V lost 10 bases to trimming and J lost 5 bases, with 12 bases between them. Germline assignment: CDR1 MNHEY and CDR2 SVGAGI. The CDR3 spells CATTRQNNSPLHF. The CDR3 coding sequence is TGTGCCACCACGAGACAGAATAATTCACCCCTCCACTTT.

The rearrangement joins TRBV21-1 to TRBJ2-3; the table's D call, TRBD2, was not checked against the DNA. TRBV21-1 is shown as a pseudogene. CDR3 length equals 12 residues. Written as DNA, the CDR3 is TGTGCCAGCGGAGTAGACACAGATACGCAGTATTTT. It translates to CASGVDTDTQYF.

This clone was found once. The rearrangement links TRBV9 to TRBJ2-1; D may be TRBD2 (6 bases). The CDR3 runs 13 residues. The V gene's germline CDR1 is SGDLS and CDR2 YYNGEE. The ends were cut back, 5 bases at V and 4 bases at J, with 10 bases in the middle. The CDR3 sequence is CASSVEGYNEQFF. The CDR3 DNA reads as TGTGCCAGCAGTGTGGAGGGTTACAATGAGCAGTTCTTC. The variable domain in full, completed from reference TRBV9 and TRBJ2-1, reads DSGVTQTPKHLITATGQRVTLRCSPRSGDLSVYWYQQSLDQGLQFLIQYYNGEERAKGNILERFSAQQFPDLHSELNLSSLELGDSALYFCASSVEGYNEQFFGPGTRLTVL.

This chain uses TRBV15 with TRBJ1-5; no clear D gene. V dropped 3 bases and J dropped 5 bases, with 8 bases sitting between them. This CDR3 region has 13 residues. Germline V gene data show CDR1 as LNHNV and CDR2 as YYDKDF (reference sequence). The CDR3 sequence: CATSSRRDQPQHF. In DNA, the CDR3 is TGTGCCACCAGCAGCCGCCGCGATCAGCCCCAGCATTTT. The whole variable domain, filled in from reference TRBV15 and TRBJ1-5, reads DAMVIQNPRYQVTQFGKPVTLSCSQTLNHNVMYWYQQKSSQAPKLLFHYYDKDFNNEADTPDNFQSRRPNTSFCFLDIRSPGLGDTAMYLCATSSRRDQPQHFGDGTRLSIL.

This chain connects TRBV11-3 to TRBJ2-3; 8 bases align to TRBD1. The CDR3 length is 14 residues. In germline, CDR1 is SGHNT, CDR2 YENEEA. V shed 8 bases and J 0 bases; nucleotides not matched to a gene: 4. The CDR3 spells CASSRTGSTDTQYF. CDR3 sequence (DNA): TGTGCCAGCTCACGGACAGGGAGCACAGATACGCAGTATTTT.

J is TRBJ2-1 and V is TRBV7-2; D gene unclear. CDR1 and CDR2 (germline): SGHTA, FQGNSA. The V end lost 1 base, the J end lost 0 bases, and 10 bases lay between the germline ends. The CDR3 is 16 amino acids. The CDR3: CASSLVGGSSYNEQFF. The CDR3 coding sequence is TGTGCCAGCAGCTTAGTAGGTGGAAGCTCCTACAATGAGCAGTTCTTC. The whole variable domain, remainder taken from reference TRBV7-2 and TRBJ2-1, is GAGVSQSPSNKVTEKGKDVELRCDPISGHTALYWYRQSLGQGLEFLIYFQGNSAPDKSGLPSDRFSAERTGGSVSTLTIQRTQQEDSAVYLCASSLVGGSSYNEQFFGPGTRLTVL.

The chain employs TRBV5-1 and TRBJ2-1; possible D gene TRBD1, 5 bases. Deletions cut 3 bases from V and 10 bases from J, with 26 bases between. The germline CDR1 and CDR2 sequences are SGHRS and YFSETQ. The CDR3 consists of 17 residues. CDR3 bases: TGCGCCAGCAGCTGGCAAGAGACAGTACAAGCTGTGGGGGAGCAGTTCTTC. Translation gives CASSWQETVQAVGEQFF.

With regard to this clone: This sample includes further DNA sequences coding for the same CDR3. The genes are TRBV18 and TRBJ2-7, with TRBD2 as a possible D gene (6 bases). From germline, CDR1 is KGHSH and CDR2 LQKENI. This CDR3 spans 14 amino acids. The V and J ends lost 3 bases and 0 bases respectively, with 9 bases between them. CDR3 DNA: TGTGCCAGCTCACCGGGACTCCTCTCCTACGAGCAGTACTTC. Translating it yields CASSPGLLSYEQYF.

The rearrangement uses TRBV5-6 and TRBJ2-5; no reliable D call. The germline V and J ends were trimmed by 5 bases and 1 base, with 6 bases remaining between them. Germline CDR1 is SGHDT and CDR2 is YYEEEE. The CDR3 has 12 residues. CDR3 coding DNA: TGTGCCAGCAGTCGGACCCAAGAGACCCAGTACTTC. It codes for CASSRTQETQYF.

With respect to this clone: The junction and the germline gene differ at one end; a read error may be behind it. J is TRBJ1-2 and V is TRBV7-3; weak D call: TRBD1 (5 bases). The CDR3 runs 13 residues. CDR1 SGHTA and CDR2 FQGTGA come from the germline V gene. This CDR3 reads CASSLLGTGSLAW. CDR3 in DNA: TGTGCCAGCAGCTTACTTGGAACAGGCAGCCTTGCATGG. The entire variable domain, with the rest obtained from reference TRBV7-3 and TRBJ1-2, is as follows: GAGVSQTPSNKVTEKGKYVELRCDPISGHTALYWYRQSLGQGPEFLIYFQGTGAADDSGLPNDRFFAVRPEGSVSTLKIQRTERGDSAVYLCASSLLGTGSLAWGSGTRLTVV.

The V and J genes are TRBV5-1 and TRBJ1-2; 8 nucleotides agree with TRBD1. CDR3 length equals 17 residues. Germline CDR1 is SGHRS and CDR2 is YFSETQ. V was pared by 3 bases and J by 3 bases, with 13 bases of the junction left unmatched. The CDR3 loop reads CASSSWYRGKVDYGYTF. The CDR3 DNA is TGCGCCAGCAGCTCCTGGTACAGGGGGAAAGTTGACTATGGCTACACCTTC.

The chain couples TRBV29-1 to TRBJ2-3; TRBD1 agrees at 7 bases. Germline CDR1 SQVTM, CDR2 ANQGSEA. The CDR3 sequence is 12 residues long. V lost 6 bases and J lost 6; bases outside the gene matches: 6. DNA of the CDR3: TGCAGCGTGAAGGTACAGGGGGATACGCAGTATTTT. This encodes CSVKVQGDTQYF.

This chain joins TRBV18 and TRBJ1-6; TRBD1 matches 11 bases. CDR3 length: 13 amino acids. V shed 6 bases and J 8 bases; nucleotides not matched to a gene: 0. Germline CDR1 reads KGHSH; CDR2 reads LQKENI. CDR3 in amino acids: CASSGQGDSPLHF. The CDR3 nucleotides read TGTGCCAGCTCGGGACAGGGGGATTCACCCCTCCACTTT.

CDR3 nucleotide sequence: TGTGCCAGCTCCTCCAGGGGGATCTACGAGCAGTACTTC. Translated, it gives CASSSRGIYEQYF. The chain uses TRBV18 and TRBJ2-7; 7 bases map to TRBD1. This CDR3 region has 13 residues. After removal of 6 bases from V and 3 bases from J, the junction contained 5 bases not matched to a gene. Per the germline V gene, CDR1 is KGHSH and CDR2 is LQKENI.

The chain couples TRBV15 to TRBJ1-1, with TRBD1 as a possible D gene (5 bases). Trimming left V 2 bases short and J 1 base short, with 11 bases between. CDR3 length: 15 amino acids. In germline, CDR1 is LNHNV, CDR2 YYDKDF (reference sequence). The CDR3 DNA reads TGTGCCACCAGCAGAAACCGACAGCCGAACACTGAAGCTTTCTTT. Translation: CATSRNRQPNTEAFF.

This rearrangement joins TRBV11-3 to TRBJ2-5; no definite D call. This CDR3 spans 14 amino acids. CDR1 and CDR2 from the germline V gene are SGHNT and YENEEA. Trimming left V 1 base short and J 3 bases short, with 9 bases between. DNA for the CDR3: TGTGCCAGCAGCTTAGTAGACCACGAAGAGACCCAGTACTTC. It is translated as CASSLVDHEETQYF.

The V gene is TRBV7-9, the J gene TRBJ2-2, with D maybe TRBD1 (5 bases). The V and J ends lost 7 bases and 1 base respectively, with 13 bases between them. The CDR3 is made up of 15 amino acids. The germline V gene has CDR1 SEHNR and CDR2 FQNEAQ (reference sequence). CDR3 DNA sequence: TGTGCCAGCATGACGTTACAGGAGAACACCGGGGAGCTGTTTTTT. It specifies CASMTLQENTGELFF. The variable domain in full, completed from reference TRBV7-9 and TRBJ2-2, reads DTGVSQNPRHKITKRGQNVTFRCDPISEHNRLYWYRQTLGQGPEFLTYFQNEAQLEKSRLLSDRFSAERPKGSFSTLEIQRTEQGDSAMYLCASMTLQENTGELFFGEGSRLTVL.

This chain joins TRBV6-5 and TRBJ1-5; D is ambiguous. Trimming removed 6 bases at V and 8 bases at J, with 14 bases between. The CDR3 sequence is 13 residues long. The V gene's germline CDR1 is MNHEY and CDR2 SVGAGI. CDR3 protein: CASSKDRYEPQHF. The CDR3 DNA reads as TGTGCCAGCAGCAAAGACCGTTATGAGCCCCAGCATTTT.

The rearrangement links TRBV4-3 to TRBJ2-1, with 9 bases identical to TRBD1. The CDR3 runs 15 residues. V trimming: 3 bases; J trimming: 6 bases; junction bases outside the gene matches: 6. Germline values: CDR1 LGHNA, CDR2 YSLEER. In DNA form, the CDR3 reads TGCGCCAGCAGCCAGGCTCAGACAGGGGGCAATGAGCAGTTCTTC. This gives the protein CASSQAQTGGNEQFF.

This rearrangement joins TRBV30 to TRBJ2-7; no definite D call. The CDR3 length is 18 residues. CDR1 and CDR2 (germline): GTSNPN, SVGIG (reference sequence). V lost 0 bases to trimming and J lost 5 bases, with 26 bases between them. CDR3 coding DNA: TGTGCCTGGAGTGTAGACCTCGCGCTCACTAACAAAGGTCACGAGCAGTACTTC. Its protein product is CAWSVDLALTNKGHEQYF. The whole variable domain, remainder taken from reference TRBV30 and TRBJ2-7, is SQTIHQWPATLVQPVGSPLSLECTVEGTSNPNLYWYRQAAGRGLQLLFYSVGIGQISSEVPQNLSASRPQDRQFILSSKKLLLSDSGFYLCAWSVDLALTNKGHEQYFGPGTRLTVT.

The V call is TRBV7-2, the J call TRBJ2-1, with D maybe TRBD1 (6 bases). The CDR3 covers 15 residues. In germline, CDR1 is SGHTA, CDR2 FQGNSA. Trimming cost V 7 bases and J 6 bases, with 19 bases left between them. The CDR3 nucleotides read TGTGCCAGCACCTCAAGGGGGAGTCGCCCCAATGAGCAGTTCTTC. Encoded protein: CASTSRGSRPNEQFF.

The chain has TRBV27 and TRBJ1-2; no clear D gene. This CDR3 spans 15 amino acids. V shed 6 bases and J shed 5 bases, with 19 bases lying between them. Germline V gene lookup returns CDR1 MNHEY and CDR2 SMNVEV (reference sequence). CDR3: CASSQRPDARYGYTF. For the CDR3, the DNA is TGTGCCAGCAGCCAACGTCCGGACGCCAGGTATGGCTACACCTTC.

The chain combines TRBV6-6 with TRBJ2-5, with D uncertain. V was trimmed by 4 bases and J by 4 bases, leaving 4 bases between them. Germline CDR1 MNHNY, CDR2 SVGAGI (reference sequence). CDR3 length: 11 residues. In DNA form, the CDR3 reads TGTGCCAGCAGTTTTCGAGAGACCCAGTACTTC. It codes for CASSFRETQYF.

The chain uses TRBV18 and TRBJ1-6, with TRBD1 matching 8 bases. J gave up 5 bases and V 4 bases, and 4 bases lay outside the gene matches. Germline assignment: CDR1 KGHSH and CDR2 LQKENI. The CDR3 is made up of 15 amino acids. The CDR3 region is CASSRDRGNNSPLHF. Written as DNA, the CDR3 is TGTGCCAGCTCACGTGACAGGGGCAATAATTCACCCCTCCACTTT.

This rearrangement joins TRBV6-5 to TRBJ2-5, with TRBD1 as a possible D gene (5 bases). The CDR3 covers 16 residues. The ends were cut back, 0 bases at V and 2 bases at J, with 13 bases in the middle. CDR1 is MNHEY, CDR2 SVGAGI, per germline. The CDR3 sequence is CASSYSLERGQETQYF. The CDR3 nucleotides are TGTGCCAGCAGTTACTCGTTGGAAAGGGGACAAGAGACCCAGTACTTC.